The clone carrying this T cell receptor beta chain turned up a few times. Its antigen is unknown. Noted time point: inflamed ileum from the surgical specimen. Eligibility required adulthood, ileal or ileocolonic Crohn's disease and indicated ileocolonic resection. TCRdb's table, derived via immunoSEQ multiplex PCR, lists solely in-frame clones and lacks some. The table includes about 17,000 clones, 76% detected once. V lost 6 bases, J lost 4 bases, and 5 bases stayed unmatched. CDR3 length: 16 residues. CDR1 and CDR2 (germline): MDHEN, SYDVKM. These data are taken from a study of T cell repertoires in ileal Crohn's disease. Study results and limitations: Every patient over 26.8% clonality showed endoscopic recurrence.

J is TRBJ2-2 and V is TRBV28; 13 positions agree with TRBD2. This TCR was sampled from an adult with Crohn's disease. The material sequenced was ileal tissue. CDR3 in amino acids: CASSTSGRAITGELFF. The CDR3 DNA reads as TGTGCCAGCAGCACTAGCGGGAGGGCCATCACCGGGGAGCTGTTTTTT.